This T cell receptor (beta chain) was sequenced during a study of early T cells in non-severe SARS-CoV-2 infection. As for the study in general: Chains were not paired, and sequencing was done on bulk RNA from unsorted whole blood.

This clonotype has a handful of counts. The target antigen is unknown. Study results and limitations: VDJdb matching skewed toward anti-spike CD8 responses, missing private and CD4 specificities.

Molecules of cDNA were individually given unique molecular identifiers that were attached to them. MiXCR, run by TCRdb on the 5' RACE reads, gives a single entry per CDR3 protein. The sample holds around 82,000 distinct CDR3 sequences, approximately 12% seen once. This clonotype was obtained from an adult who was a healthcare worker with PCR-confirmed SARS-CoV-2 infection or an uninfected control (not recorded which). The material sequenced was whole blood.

The CDR3 region is CASSHKTAGTFYEQYF. CDR3 DNA sequence: TGTGCCAGCAGCCACAAAACAGCGGGAACTTTCTACGAGCAGTACTTC. The gene calls are TRBV7-2 and TRBJ2-7; 7 bases are a match to TRBD2. Germline CDR1 reads SGHTA; CDR2 reads FQGNSA. V gave up 5 bases and J gave up 3 bases; unmatched junction bases: 13. This CDR3 contains 16 residues.